This TCR beta chain was captured by sequencing in a study of multiple sclerosis patients with progressive multifocal leukoencephalopathy. Study results and limitations: Most PML patients had lower entropy, suggesting less diverse TRB repertoires.

The survey-level immunoSEQ assay was used. Method: immunoSEQ multiplex PCR; TCRdb's copy keeps in-frame clones and lacks some. Of roughly 32,000 clones listed, more than 85% are singletons. CDR1 MNHEY and CDR2 SVGAGI come from the germline V gene. V shed 6 bases and J 0 bases; nucleotides not matched to a gene: 3. The CDR3 is made up of 15 amino acids. The time point is: time of PML onset. T3 refers to blood collected at the onset of PML. This clone appeared a single time. What it binds is unknown. The sequence was obtained from a human donor with progressive multifocal leukoencephalopathy. Here the sequenced sample was PBMCs, taken from a patient treated with natalizumab. The chain carries TRBV6-5 and TRBJ2-2; 8 bases map to TRBD2. CDR3 DNA: TGTGCCAGCAGGCCACTAGCGGCGAACACCGGGGAGCTGTTTTTT. Translated: CASRPLAANTGELFF.